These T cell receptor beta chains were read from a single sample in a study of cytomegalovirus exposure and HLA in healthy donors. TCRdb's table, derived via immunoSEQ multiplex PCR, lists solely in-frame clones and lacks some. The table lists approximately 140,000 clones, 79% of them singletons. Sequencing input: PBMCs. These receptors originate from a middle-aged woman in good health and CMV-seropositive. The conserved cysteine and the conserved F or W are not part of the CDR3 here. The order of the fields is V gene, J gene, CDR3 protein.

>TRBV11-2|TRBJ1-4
ASSSWTKANEKLF
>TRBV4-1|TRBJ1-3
ASSQEEGQRIDSGNTIY
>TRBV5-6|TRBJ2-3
ASSNGGLGTDTQY
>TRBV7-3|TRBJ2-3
ASSLQRGVTDTQY
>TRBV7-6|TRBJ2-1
ASSLAPGGKYNEQF
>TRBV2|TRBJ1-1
ASSEAQGFTEAF
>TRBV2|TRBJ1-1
ASSGGGYSTEAF
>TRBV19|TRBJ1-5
ASIRTGTSNQPQH
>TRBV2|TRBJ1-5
ASSEIAGNQPQH
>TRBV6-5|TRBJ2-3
ASRGLDTDTQY
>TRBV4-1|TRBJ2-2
ASSQARQGAGELF
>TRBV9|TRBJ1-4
ASSGGTGGTERLF
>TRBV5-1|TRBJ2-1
ASSLDSLNEQF
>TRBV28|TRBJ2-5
ASSLDLGVTSGGRETQY
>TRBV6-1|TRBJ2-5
ASSEGIWSSQTETQY
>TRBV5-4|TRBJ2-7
ASRVGQGSTYEQY